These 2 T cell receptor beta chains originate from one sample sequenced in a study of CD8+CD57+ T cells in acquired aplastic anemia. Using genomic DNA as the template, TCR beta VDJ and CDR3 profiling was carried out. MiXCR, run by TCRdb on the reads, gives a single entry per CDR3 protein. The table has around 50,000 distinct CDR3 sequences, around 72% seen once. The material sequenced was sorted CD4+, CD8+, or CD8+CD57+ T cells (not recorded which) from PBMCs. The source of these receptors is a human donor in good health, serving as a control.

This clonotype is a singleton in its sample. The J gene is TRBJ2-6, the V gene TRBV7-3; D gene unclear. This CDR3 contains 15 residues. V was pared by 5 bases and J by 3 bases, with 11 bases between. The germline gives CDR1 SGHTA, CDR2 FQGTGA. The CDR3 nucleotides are TGTGCCAGCAGCAGAGTGGCCGATGGGGCCAACGTCCTGACTTTC. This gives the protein CASSRVADGANVLTF.

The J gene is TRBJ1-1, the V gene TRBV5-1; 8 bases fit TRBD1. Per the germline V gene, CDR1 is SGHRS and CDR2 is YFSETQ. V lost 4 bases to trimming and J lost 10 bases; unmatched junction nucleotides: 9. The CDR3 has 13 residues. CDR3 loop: CASSPGQAEAAFF. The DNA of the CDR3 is TGCGCCAGCAGCCCGGGACAGGCGGAAGCAGCTTTCTTT.